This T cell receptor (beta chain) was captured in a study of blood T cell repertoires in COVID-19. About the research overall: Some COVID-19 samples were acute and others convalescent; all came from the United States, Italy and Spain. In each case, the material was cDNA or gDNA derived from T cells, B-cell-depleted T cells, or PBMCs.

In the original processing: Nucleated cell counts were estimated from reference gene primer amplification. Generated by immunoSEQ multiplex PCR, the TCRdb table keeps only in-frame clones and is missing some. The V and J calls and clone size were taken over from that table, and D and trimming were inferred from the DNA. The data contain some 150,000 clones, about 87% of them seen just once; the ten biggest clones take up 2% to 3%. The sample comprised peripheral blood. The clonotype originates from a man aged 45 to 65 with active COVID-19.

The CDR3 spells CASSPDRSHEQYF. For the CDR3, the DNA is TGTGCCAGCTCACCGGACAGGAGTCACGAGCAGTACTTC. J is TRBJ2-7 and V is TRBV18; the match to TRBD1 covers 7 bases. The V gene end was trimmed by 3 bases and the J gene end by 5 bases; junction bases not matched to a gene: 4. Germline V gene sequence: CDR1 KGHSH, CDR2 LQKENI. The CDR3 length is 13 residues.